This TCR beta chain was retrieved from a study of blood T cells in healthy people across ages. On the study more broadly: Roughly one uniquely barcoded beta molecule per two T cells was captured. Findings and caveats of the study: Unsorted PBMC input precluded a conclusive naive versus antigen-experienced comparison. Researchers judged that diversity estimates from one million T cells fell short of true values.

Trimming removed 4 bases at V and 0 bases at J, with 20 bases between. Germline loops: CDR1 SGHDT, CDR2 YYEEEE. CDR3 length equals 17 residues. A second PCR of 7 to 11 cycles used a sample-barcoded 5' primer and a J-beta primer mix. Every cDNA molecule carried a tag from a template-switch adaptor bearing 12 random nucleotides. TCRdb called the 5' RACE reads again in MiXCR, with one record for every CDR3 protein. The sample holds fewer than 950,000 distinct CDR3 sequences, approximately 53% seen once. As for this clonotype: Its specificity is not known.

The clonotype originates from a man aged 80 or over in good health. The genes are TRBV5-6 and TRBJ2-7, with D perhaps assigned TRBD1 or TRBD2 (5 bases each). Sequencing was performed on blood. The CDR3 nucleotides are TGTGCCAGCAGCGAATTAGACCGGGACCGGAGCTCCTACGAGCAGTACTTC. Translated: CASSELDRDRSSYEQYF.